The entry below gives a single TCR beta chain sequence along with its context. Antigen unknown. The sample is drawn from a study of T cell responses to AZD1222 COVID-19 vaccine. Notes on the study in general: Targets within unmutated variant regions were reportedly found for nearly half of spike-specific TCRs. A rise in Spike-specific TCR breadth and depth followed two AZD1222 doses.

The table came from immunoSEQ multiplex PCR; TCRdb's copy has only in-frame clones and leaves some out. The sample lists tens of thousands of clones, more than 60% occurring once. The receptor was isolated from an adult who received the AZD1222 COVID-19 vaccine. Sample: peripheral blood, taken 28 days after the second AZD1222 dose.

CDR3 protein: CASRMGQLNYGYTF. The CDR3 nucleotides read TGTGCCAGCAGGATGGGACAGCTTAACTATGGCTACACCTTC. V gene TRBV28 combines with J gene TRBJ1-2, with 7 bases fitting TRBD1. The germline gives CDR1 MDHEN, CDR2 SYDVKM. The CDR3 loop spans 14 amino acids. J lost 1 base, V lost 6 bases, and 5 bases had no gene match.